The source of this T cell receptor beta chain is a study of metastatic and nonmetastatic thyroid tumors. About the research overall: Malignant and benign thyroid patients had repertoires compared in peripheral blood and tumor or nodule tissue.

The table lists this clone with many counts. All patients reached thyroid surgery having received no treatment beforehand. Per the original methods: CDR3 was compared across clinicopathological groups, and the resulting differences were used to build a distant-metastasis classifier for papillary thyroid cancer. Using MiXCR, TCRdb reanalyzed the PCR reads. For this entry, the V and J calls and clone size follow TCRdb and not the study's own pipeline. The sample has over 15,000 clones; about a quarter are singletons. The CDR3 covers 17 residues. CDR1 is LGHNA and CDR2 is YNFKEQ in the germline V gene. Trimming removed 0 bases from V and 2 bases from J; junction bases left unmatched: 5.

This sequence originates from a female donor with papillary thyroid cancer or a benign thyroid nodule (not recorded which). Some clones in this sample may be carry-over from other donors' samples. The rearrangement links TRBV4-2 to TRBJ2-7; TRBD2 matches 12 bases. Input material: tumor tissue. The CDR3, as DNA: TGTGCCAGCAGCCAAGAGGCTAGCGGGGGGGTCGCCTACGAGCAGTACTTC. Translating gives CASSQEASGGVAYEQYF.